This T cell receptor beta chain comes out of a study of CD8+ T cells in alopecia areata. Overall study results and limits: Higher clonality and more expanded CD8+ clones appeared in lesional than normal scalp. Compared with mice, patients displayed less clear TCR sharing, possibly for HLA-related reasons. Scalp sequencing also captures normal skin's resident alphabeta T cells.

Treatment denoted: oral pan-JAK inhibitor, 5-10 mg twice daily. Both CD4+ and CD8+ T cells were separated by sorting PBMCs. To note about this clone: No antigen is known for it.

The CDR3 has 14 amino acids. Germline V lookup: CDR1 SEHNR, CDR2 FQNEAQ (reference sequence). V was cut by 4 bases and J by 11 bases, with 19 bases left in between. Following extraction, RNA underwent reverse transcription to cDNA, which served as the sequencing template. Sequencing was performed with immunoSEQ multiplex PCR; in TCRdb, only in-frame clones are kept and a portion is missing. This sample has 90,000 or so clones, with roughly 47% found just once. V gene TRBV7-9 combines with J gene TRBJ2-3; D is tentatively TRBD1 or TRBD2 (5 bases each). The sequence came from a human donor with alopecia areata. Source: CD8+ T cells sorted from blood, taken at week 24, from a patient treated with tofacitinib. This chain's CDR3 is CASSSSGTLLGQYF. As DNA, the CDR3 is TGTGCCAGCAGCTCATCCGGGACGCTACTGGGGCAGTATTTT.